Shown below are 19 T cell receptor beta chains from a single sample sequenced in a study of cytomegalovirus exposure and HLA in healthy donors. A multiplex PCR was run with 60 Vbeta primers and 13 Jbeta primers. The method was immunoSEQ multiplex PCR; TCRdb's version includes in-frame clones alone and lacks a portion of them. Among 150,000 to 200,000 clones, roughly 12% were seen once, and the ten largest hold approximately 7.8%. The source material was PBMCs. The source of these receptors is a man aged 50-60 years in good health and CMV-seropositive.

The chain combines TRBV4-3 with TRBJ1-2; D possibly corresponds to TRBD1 (5 bases). Trimming pared 0 bases from V and 2 bases from J, leaving 10 bases between. The CDR3 has 15 residues. CDR1 and CDR2 (germline): LGHNA, YSLEER. This chain's CDR3 is CASSQEKGANYGYTF. CDR3 nucleotide sequence: TGCGCCAGCAGCCAAGAAAAAGGGGCGAACTATGGCTACACCTTC.

CDR3 residues: CASSLETGATTEAFF. In DNA, the CDR3 is TGTGCCAGCAGCTTAGAAACAGGGGCGACCACTGAAGCTTTCTTT. This rearrangement joins TRBV7-6 to TRBJ1-1; TRBD1 agrees at 7 bases. The J segment lost 4 bases and the V segment lost 1 base, leaving 6 bases of the junction unmatched. Germline V gene data show CDR1 as SGHVS and CDR2 as FNYEAQ. The CDR3 loop spans 15 amino acids.

This clone was seen a handful of times. V is TRBV13 and J is TRBJ1-2, with TRBD1 matching 9 bases. CDR3 length equals 13 residues. Germline V gene lookup returns CDR1 PRHDT and CDR2 FYEKMQ (reference sequence). V shed 5 bases, J shed 6 bases, and the junction held 4 bases outside the gene matches. The chain's CDR3 is CASSPGQGDGYTF. The CDR3 nucleotides are TGTGCCAGCAGCCCGGGACAGGGAGATGGCTACACCTTC.

This clone was observed a handful of times. The rearrangement uses TRBV20-1 and TRBJ1-1, with no clear D. Trimming left V 5 bases short and J 3 bases short, with 4 bases between. Germline values: CDR1 DFQATT, CDR2 SNEGSKA (reference sequence). This CDR3 has 10 amino acids. In DNA, the CDR3 is TGCAGTGCTTTAGACACTGAAGCTTTCTTT. This sequence encodes CSALDTEAFF.

This rearrangement joins TRBV5-1 to TRBJ2-5; D is perhaps TRBD1 (6 bases). CDR1 is SGHRS, CDR2 YFSETQ, per germline. V lost 4 bases to trimming and J lost 5 bases, with 12 bases between them. This CDR3 spans 13 amino acids. CDR3 DNA: TGCGCCAGCAGCCGACAGGCGCAGGAGACCCAGTACTTC. Translation gives CASSRQAQETQYF.

V usage is TRBV30 and J usage is TRBJ2-1; TRBD1 aligns across 7 bases. The trim removed 5 bases at V and 0 bases at J, leaving 7 bases unmatched. Germline V gene lookup returns CDR1 GTSNPN and CDR2 SVGIG (reference sequence). CDR3 length equals 15 residues. As DNA, the CDR3 is TGTGCCTGGTCCTCCGGGACAGTCTCCTACAATGAGCAGTTCTTC. It translates to CAWSSGTVSYNEQFF.

About this clone itself: The same CDR3 is also encoded by other DNA sequences in this sample. The chain uses TRBV5-1 and TRBJ1-5, with 7 bases lining up with TRBD1. The V gene end was trimmed by 0 bases and the J gene end by 7 bases; junction bases not matched to a gene: 7. The germline gives CDR1 SGHRS, CDR2 YFSETQ. The CDR3 loop spans 15 amino acids. This chain's CDR3 is CASSLGDRAGQPQHF. The CDR3 nucleotides read TGCGCCAGCAGCTTGGGAGACAGGGCGGGACAGCCCCAGCATTTT.

This clone was seen more than once but under ten times. This chain connects TRBV19 to TRBJ1-2; D is undetermined. V was shortened by 6 bases and J by 3 bases, with 11 bases between the two germline ends. The germline CDR1 and CDR2 sequences are LNHDA and SQIVND (reference sequence). The CDR3 spans 13 residues. The CDR3 region is CASSPGLHYGYTF. The CDR3 DNA follows: TGTGCCAGTAGCCCCGGACTCCACTATGGCTACACCTTC.

The chain joins TRBV11-3 to TRBJ2-7, with TRBD2 matching over 9 bases. V trimming: 3 bases; J trimming: 2 bases; junction bases outside the gene matches: 2. CDR1 is SGHNT and CDR2 is YENEEA in the germline V gene. This CDR3 has 14 residues. The CDR3 protein is CASSFSGGAYEQYF. In DNA, the CDR3 is TGTGCCAGCAGCTTTAGCGGGGGAGCCTACGAGCAGTACTTC.

The rearrangement links TRBV7-6 to TRBJ2-1; 8 bases are shared with TRBD1. This CDR3 contains 22 residues. Unmatched junction bases numbered 23, after V lost 1 base and J lost 3 bases. Germline V CDR1 and CDR2: SGHVS, FNYEAQ. CDR3 DNA sequence: TGTGCCAGCAGCTTAGGCTGGTGGCGGACAGGGATTAGAGCGGATAACTACAATGAGCAGTTCTTC. It is translated as CASSLGWWRTGIRADNYNEQFF.

V and J are TRBV11-3 and TRBJ2-1, with TRBD2 as a possible D gene (7 bases). The CDR3 is 14 amino acids. V gave up 9 bases and J gave up 3 bases, with 15 bases separating them. Germline lookup yields CDR1 SGHNT and CDR2 YENEEA. As DNA, the CDR3 is TGTGCCAGTCGGTCGGGGGGCAGCTACAATGAGCAGTTCTTC. It specifies CASRSGGSYNEQFF.

The chain joins TRBV29-1 to TRBJ1-1; D ambiguous. V was pared by 2 bases and J by 5 bases, with 15 bases between. In germline, CDR1 is SQVTM, CDR2 ANQGSEA. The length of the CDR3 is 14 residues. This CDR3 reads CSVELDLGGTEAFF. In DNA form, the CDR3 reads TGCAGCGTTGAACTCGATCTGGGAGGGACTGAAGCTTTCTTT.

The CDR3 region has the DNA TGTGCCAGCAGCTTAGTAGCAGACAGGTTAGATCAGCCCCAGCATTTT. It codes for CASSLVADRLDQPQHF. The V gene is TRBV7-2, the J gene TRBJ1-5; D possibly corresponds to TRBD1 (6 bases). The V gene's germline CDR1 is SGHTA and CDR2 FQGNSA. This CDR3 is built from 16 residues. The V and J ends lost 1 base and 5 bases respectively, with 15 bases between them.

This clone was picked up a small number of times. V usage is TRBV7-2 and J usage is TRBJ1-2; D is unclear. Germline V CDR1 and CDR2: SGHTA, FQGNSA. The germline V and J ends were trimmed by 0 bases and 8 bases, with 7 bases remaining between them. The CDR3 has 12 residues. Here the CDR3 reads CASSLAGEGYTF. CDR3 coding DNA: TGTGCCAGCAGCTTAGCCGGGGAAGGCTACACCTTC.

The chain uses TRBV4-3 and TRBJ1-2; 9 bases map to TRBD1. After removal of 3 bases from V and 6 bases from J, the junction contained 5 bases not matched to a gene. The CDR3 length is 14 residues. Germline-derived CDR1 and CDR2 are LGHNA and YSLEER. Here the CDR3 reads CASSQGQGGDGYTF. CDR3 DNA sequence: TGCGCCAGCAGCCAGGGACAGGGTGGGGATGGCTACACCTTC.

There are a few counts of this clone. A far larger clone differs by one base, so this is likely a read error. The identical CDR3 is also encoded by other nucleotide sequences in the sample. The gene calls are TRBV6-5 and TRBJ2-2; maybe TRBD1 (6 bases). The CDR3 has 14 amino acids. The germline V and J ends were trimmed by 4 bases and 5 bases, with 11 bases remaining between them. Looked up from germline, CDR1 is MNHEY and CDR2 is SVGAGI. DNA of the CDR3: TGTGCCAGCAGTTTCCAGGGGCTAACCGGGGAGCTGTTTTTT. This translates into CASSFQGLTGELFF.

The rearrangement joins TRBV5-5 to TRBJ1-5, with TRBD1 matching over 10 bases. Trimming cost V 5 bases and J 6 bases; bases outside gene matches: 8. The CDR3 loop spans 15 amino acids. The germline gives CDR1 SGHKS, CDR2 YYEKEE (reference sequence). The chain's CDR3 is CASSTGTGVSQPQHF. For the CDR3, the DNA is TGTGCCAGCAGTACCGGGACAGGGGTTAGTCAGCCCCAGCATTTT.

The chain uses TRBV4-3 and TRBJ2-1; D possibly corresponds to TRBD2 (5 bases). Between the trimmed V and J ends, which lost 4 bases and 8 bases, there was a span of 12 bases. The germline CDR1 and CDR2 sequences are LGHNA and YSLEER. The CDR3 runs 13 residues. The CDR3 nucleotides are TGCGCCAGCAGCCCGGGGAAGGGAGATGAGCAGTTCTTC. Translating it yields CASSPGKGDEQFF.

The rearrangement joins TRBV7-2 to TRBJ1-2; 7 bases are shared with TRBD1. Germline CDR1 SGHTA, CDR2 FQGNSA. The CDR3 is 13 amino acids. After removal of 6 bases from V and 8 bases from J, the junction contained 9 bases not matched to a gene. CDR3 DNA sequence: TGTGCCAGCAGACTGGAGGGGGCGCAAGGCTACACCTTC. The encoded protein is CASRLEGAQGYTF.